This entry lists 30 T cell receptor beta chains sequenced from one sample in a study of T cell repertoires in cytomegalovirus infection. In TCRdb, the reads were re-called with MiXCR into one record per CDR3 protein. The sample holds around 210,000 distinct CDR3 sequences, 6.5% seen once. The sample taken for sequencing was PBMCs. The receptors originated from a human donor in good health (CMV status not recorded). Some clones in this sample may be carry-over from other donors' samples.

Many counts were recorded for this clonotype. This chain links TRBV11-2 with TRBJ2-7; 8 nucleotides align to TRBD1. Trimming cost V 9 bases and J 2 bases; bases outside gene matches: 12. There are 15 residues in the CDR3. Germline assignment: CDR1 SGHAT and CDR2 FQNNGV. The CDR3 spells CASSISGTGPYEQYF. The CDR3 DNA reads TGTGCCAGTAGTATCTCCGGGACAGGACCCTACGAGCAGTACTTC.

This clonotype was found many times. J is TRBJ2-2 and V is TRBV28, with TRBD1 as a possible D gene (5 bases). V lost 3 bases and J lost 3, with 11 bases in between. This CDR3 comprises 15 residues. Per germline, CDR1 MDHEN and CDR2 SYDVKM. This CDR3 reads CASSLGRGDTGELFF. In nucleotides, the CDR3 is TGTGCCAGCAGTTTGGGAAGGGGTGACACCGGGGAGCTGTTTTTT.

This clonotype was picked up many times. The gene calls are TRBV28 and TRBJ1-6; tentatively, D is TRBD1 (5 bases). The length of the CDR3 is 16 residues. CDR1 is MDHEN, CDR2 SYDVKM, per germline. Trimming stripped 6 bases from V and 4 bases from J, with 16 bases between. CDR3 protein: CASSWFLGGYNSPLHF. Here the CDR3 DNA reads TGTGCCAGCAGCTGGTTTTTGGGGGGATATAATTCACCCCTCCACTTT.

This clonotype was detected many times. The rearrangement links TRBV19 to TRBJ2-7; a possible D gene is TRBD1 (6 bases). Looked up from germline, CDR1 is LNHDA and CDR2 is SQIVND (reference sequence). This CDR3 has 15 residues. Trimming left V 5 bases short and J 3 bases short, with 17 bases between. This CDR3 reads CASSSTPDSRYEQYF. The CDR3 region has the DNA TGTGCCAGTAGTTCCACCCCGGACAGCCGCTACGAGCAGTACTTC.

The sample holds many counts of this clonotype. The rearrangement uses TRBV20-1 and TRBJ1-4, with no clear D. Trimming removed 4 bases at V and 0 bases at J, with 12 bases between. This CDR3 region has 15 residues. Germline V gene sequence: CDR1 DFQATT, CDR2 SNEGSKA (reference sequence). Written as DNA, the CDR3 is TGCAGTGCTACCCCCGTGAGGCCAACTAATGAAAAACTGTTTTTT. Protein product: CSATPVRPTNEKLFF.

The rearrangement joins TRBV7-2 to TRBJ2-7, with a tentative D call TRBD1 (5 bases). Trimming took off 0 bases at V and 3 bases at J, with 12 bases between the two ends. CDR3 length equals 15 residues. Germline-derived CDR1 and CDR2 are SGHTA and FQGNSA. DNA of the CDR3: TGTGCCAGCAGCTTAGCGTTGACAGCAGGCTACGAGCAGTACTTC. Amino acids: CASSLALTAGYEQYF.

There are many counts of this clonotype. The CDR3 DNA reads as TGTGCCAGCAGCTTACGGGCCGAGGGGGGCTACACCTTC. Protein product: CASSLRAEGGYTF. V and J are TRBV7-2 and TRBJ1-2; maybe TRBD1 (5 bases). Germline loops: CDR1 SGHTA, CDR2 FQGNSA. This CDR3 spans 13 amino acids. V was cut by 2 bases and J by 8 bases, with 12 bases left in between.

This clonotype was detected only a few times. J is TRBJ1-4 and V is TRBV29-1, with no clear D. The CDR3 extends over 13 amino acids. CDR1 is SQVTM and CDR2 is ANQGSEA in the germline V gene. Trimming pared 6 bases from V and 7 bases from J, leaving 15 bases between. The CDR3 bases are TGCAGCGTCTCGGTAGGTCGCGGTGAAAAACTGTTTTTT. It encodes CSVSVGRGEKLFF.

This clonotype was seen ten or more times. DNA for the CDR3: TGCAGTGCCCGATCTTCTCCCGGGACACCGAACTCTAACTATGGCTACACCTTC. Protein sequence: CSARSSPGTPNSNYGYTF. The V call is TRBV20-1, the J call TRBJ1-2; tentatively, D is TRBD1 (6 bases). The CDR3 is made up of 18 amino acids. Germline CDR1 and CDR2: DFQATT and SNEGSKA (reference sequence). V gave up 6 bases and J gave up 0 bases, with 26 bases separating them.

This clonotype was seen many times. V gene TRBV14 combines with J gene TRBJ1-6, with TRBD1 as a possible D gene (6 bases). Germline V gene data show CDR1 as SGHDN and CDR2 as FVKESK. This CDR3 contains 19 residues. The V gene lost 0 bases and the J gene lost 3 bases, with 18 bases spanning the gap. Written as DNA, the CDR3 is TGTGCCAGCAGCCAAGATCATGGGACAAATGACTTCTATAATTCACCCCTCCACTTT. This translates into CASSQDHGTNDFYNSPLHF.

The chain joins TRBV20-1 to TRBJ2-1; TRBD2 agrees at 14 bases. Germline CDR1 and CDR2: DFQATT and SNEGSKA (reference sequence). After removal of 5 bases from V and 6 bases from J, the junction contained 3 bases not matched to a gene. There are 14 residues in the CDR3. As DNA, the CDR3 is TGCAGTGCTCGGACTAGCGGGGGGCCCAATGAGCAGTTCTTC. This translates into CSARTSGGPNEQFF.

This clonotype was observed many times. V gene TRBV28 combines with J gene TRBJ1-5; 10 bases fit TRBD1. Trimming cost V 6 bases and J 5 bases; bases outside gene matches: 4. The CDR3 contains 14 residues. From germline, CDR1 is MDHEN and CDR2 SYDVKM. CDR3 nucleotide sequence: TGTGCCAGCAGGGGGACAGGGGAACATCAGCCCCAGCATTTT. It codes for CASRGTGEHQPQHF. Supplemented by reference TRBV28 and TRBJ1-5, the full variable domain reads DVKVTQSSRYLVKRTGEKVFLECVQDMDHENMFWYRQDPGLGLRLIYFSYDVKMKEKGDIPEGYSVSREKKERFSLILESASTNQTSMYLCASRGTGEHQPQHFGDGTRLSIL.

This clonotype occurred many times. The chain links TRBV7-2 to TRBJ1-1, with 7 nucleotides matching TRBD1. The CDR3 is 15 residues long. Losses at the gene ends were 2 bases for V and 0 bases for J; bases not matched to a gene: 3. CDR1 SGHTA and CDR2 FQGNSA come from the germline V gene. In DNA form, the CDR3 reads TGTGCCAGCAGCTTAACAGGGGCGATGAACACTGAAGCTTTCTTT. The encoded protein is CASSLTGAMNTEAFF.

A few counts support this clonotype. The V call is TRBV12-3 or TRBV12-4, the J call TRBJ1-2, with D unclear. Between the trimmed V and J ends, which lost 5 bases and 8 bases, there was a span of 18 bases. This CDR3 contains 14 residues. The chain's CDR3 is CASSPPGANRGYTF. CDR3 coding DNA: TGTGCCAGCAGTCCCCCGGGTGCGAACAGAGGCTACACCTTC.

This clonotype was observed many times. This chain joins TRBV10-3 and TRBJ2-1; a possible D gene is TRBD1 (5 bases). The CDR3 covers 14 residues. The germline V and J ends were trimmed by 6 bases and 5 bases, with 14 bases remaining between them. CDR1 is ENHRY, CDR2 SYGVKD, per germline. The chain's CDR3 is CAIRGGRADNEQFF. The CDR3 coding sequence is TGTGCCATCAGAGGTGGCAGGGCGGACAATGAGCAGTTCTTC.

The CDR3 spells CAWSVLFNEQFF. Written as DNA, the CDR3 is TGTGCCTGGAGTGTACTATTTAATGAGCAGTTCTTC. This chain connects TRBV30 to TRBJ2-1; no definite D call. The CDR3 spans 12 residues. Trimming left V 0 bases short and J 7 bases short, with 7 bases between. Germline V CDR1 and CDR2: GTSNPN, SVGIG (reference sequence).

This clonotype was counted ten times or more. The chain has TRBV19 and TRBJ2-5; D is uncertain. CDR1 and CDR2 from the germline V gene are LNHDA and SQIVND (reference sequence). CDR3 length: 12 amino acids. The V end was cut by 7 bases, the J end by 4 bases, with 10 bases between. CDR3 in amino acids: CASMGPRETQYF. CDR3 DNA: TGTGCCAGTATGGGCCCAAGAGAGACCCAGTACTTC.

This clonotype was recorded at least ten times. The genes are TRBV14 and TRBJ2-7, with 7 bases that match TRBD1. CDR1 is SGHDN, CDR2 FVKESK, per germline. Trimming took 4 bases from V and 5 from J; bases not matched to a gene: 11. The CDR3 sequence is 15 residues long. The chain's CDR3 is CASSPRQGSLHEQYF. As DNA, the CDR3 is TGTGCCAGCAGCCCCCGACAGGGTTCTCTCCACGAGCAGTACTTC.

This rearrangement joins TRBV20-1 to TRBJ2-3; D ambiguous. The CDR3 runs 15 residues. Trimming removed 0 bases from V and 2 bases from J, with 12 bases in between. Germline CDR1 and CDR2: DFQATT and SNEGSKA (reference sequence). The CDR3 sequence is CSARDSRLFTDTQYF. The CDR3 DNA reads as TGCAGTGCTAGAGATTCGAGGCTATTCACAGATACGCAGTATTTT.

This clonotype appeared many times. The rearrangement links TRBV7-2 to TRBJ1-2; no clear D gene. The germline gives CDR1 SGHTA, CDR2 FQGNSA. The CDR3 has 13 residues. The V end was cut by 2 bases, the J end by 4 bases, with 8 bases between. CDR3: CASSLTLVYGYTF. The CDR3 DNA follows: TGTGCCAGCAGCTTAACCTTAGTCTATGGCTACACCTTC.

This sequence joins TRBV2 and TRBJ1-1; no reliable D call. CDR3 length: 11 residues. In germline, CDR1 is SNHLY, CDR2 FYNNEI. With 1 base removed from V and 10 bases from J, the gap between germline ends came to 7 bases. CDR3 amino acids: CASSEGYSAFF. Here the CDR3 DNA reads TGTGCCAGCAGTGAAGGCTATTCAGCTTTCTTT.

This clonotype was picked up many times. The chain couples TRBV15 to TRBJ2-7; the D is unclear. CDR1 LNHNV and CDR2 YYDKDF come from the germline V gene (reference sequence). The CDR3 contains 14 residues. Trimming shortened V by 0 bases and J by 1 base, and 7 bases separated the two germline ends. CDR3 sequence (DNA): TGTGCCACCAGCAGAGAGAGGTATTCCTACGAGCAGTACTTC. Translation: CATSRERYSYEQYF.

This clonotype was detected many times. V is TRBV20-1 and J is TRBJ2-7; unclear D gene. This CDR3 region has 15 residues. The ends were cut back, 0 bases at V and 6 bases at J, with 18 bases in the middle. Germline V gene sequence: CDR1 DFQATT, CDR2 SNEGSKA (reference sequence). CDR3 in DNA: TGCAGTGCTAGAGATTTAGCCTCCCAAACCACCGAGCAGTACTTC. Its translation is CSARDLASQTTEQYF.

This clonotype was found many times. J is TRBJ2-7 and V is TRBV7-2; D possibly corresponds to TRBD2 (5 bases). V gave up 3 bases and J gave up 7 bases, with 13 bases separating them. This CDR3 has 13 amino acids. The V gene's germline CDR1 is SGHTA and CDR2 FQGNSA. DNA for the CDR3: TGTGCCAGCAGCTTTCCCGGGGTGGAAGAGCAGTACTTC. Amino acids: CASSFPGVEEQYF. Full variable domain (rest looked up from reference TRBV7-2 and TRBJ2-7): GAGVSQSPSNKVTEKGKDVELRCDPISGHTALYWYRQSLGQGLEFLIYFQGNSAPDKSGLPSDRFSAERTGGSVSTLTIQRTQQEDSAVYLCASSFPGVEEQYFGPGTRLTVT.

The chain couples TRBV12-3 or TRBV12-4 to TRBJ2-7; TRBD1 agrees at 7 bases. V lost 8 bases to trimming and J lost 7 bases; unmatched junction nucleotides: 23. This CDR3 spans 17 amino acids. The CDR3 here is CASHEGAGQRGDIEQYF. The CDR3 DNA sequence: TGTGCCAGCCATGAGGGGGCAGGGCAACGTGGGGATATAGAGCAGTACTTC.

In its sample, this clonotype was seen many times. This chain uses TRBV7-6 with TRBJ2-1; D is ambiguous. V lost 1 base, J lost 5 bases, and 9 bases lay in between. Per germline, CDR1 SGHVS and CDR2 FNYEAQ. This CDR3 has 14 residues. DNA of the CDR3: TGTGCCAGCAGCTTAGGGCCGGGTAACAATGAGCAGTTCTTC. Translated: CASSLGPGNNEQFF. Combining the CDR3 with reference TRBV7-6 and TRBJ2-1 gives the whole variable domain GAGVSQSPRYKVTKRGQDVALRCDPISGHVSLYWYRQALGQGPEFLTYFNYEAQQDKSGLPNDRFSAERPEGSISTLTIQRTEQRDSAMYRCASSLGPGNNEQFFGPGTRLTVL.

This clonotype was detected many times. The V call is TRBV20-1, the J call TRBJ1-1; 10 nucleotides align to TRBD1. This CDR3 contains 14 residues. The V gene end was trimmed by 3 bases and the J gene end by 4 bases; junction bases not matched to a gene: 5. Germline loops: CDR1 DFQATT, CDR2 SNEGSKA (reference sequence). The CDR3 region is CSASTGTGVTEAFF. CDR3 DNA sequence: TGCAGTGCTAGTACCGGGACAGGGGTCACTGAAGCTTTCTTT.

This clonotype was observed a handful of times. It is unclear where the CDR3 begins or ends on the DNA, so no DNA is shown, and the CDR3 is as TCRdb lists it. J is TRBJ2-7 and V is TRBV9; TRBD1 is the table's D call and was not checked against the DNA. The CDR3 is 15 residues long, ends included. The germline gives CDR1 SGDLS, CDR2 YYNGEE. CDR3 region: CASSVGIGTGDTPNF.

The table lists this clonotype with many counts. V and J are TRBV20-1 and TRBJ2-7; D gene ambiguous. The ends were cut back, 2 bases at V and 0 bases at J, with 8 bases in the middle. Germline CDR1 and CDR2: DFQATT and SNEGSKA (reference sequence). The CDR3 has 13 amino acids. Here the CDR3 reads CSARWEDSYEQYF. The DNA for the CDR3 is TGCAGTGCTAGATGGGAAGACTCCTACGAGCAGTACTTC.

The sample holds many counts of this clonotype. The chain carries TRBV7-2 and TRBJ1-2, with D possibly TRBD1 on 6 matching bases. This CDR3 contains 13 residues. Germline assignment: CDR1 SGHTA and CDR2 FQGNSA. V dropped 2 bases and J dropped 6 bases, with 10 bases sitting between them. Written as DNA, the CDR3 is TGTGCCAGCAGCTTATGGGGGGCAGATGGCTACACCTTC. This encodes CASSLWGADGYTF.